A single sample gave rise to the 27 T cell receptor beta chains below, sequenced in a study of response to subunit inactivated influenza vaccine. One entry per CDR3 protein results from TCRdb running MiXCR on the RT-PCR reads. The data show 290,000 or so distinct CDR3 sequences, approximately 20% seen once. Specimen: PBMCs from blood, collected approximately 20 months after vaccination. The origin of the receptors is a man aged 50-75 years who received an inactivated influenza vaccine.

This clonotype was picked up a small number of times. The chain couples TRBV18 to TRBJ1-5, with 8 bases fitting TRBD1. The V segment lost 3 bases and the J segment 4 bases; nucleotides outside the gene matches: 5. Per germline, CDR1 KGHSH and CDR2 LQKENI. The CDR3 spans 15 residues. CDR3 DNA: TGTGCCAGCTCACCGGAACGACAGGGGAATCAGCCCCAGCATTTT. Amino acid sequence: CASSPERQGNQPQHF. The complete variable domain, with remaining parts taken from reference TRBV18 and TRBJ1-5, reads NAGVMQNPRHLVRRRGQEARLRCSPMKGHSHVYWYRQLPEEGLKFMVYLQKENIIDESGMPKERFSAEFPKEGPSILRIQQVVRGDSAAYFCASSPERQGNQPQHFGDGTRLSIL.

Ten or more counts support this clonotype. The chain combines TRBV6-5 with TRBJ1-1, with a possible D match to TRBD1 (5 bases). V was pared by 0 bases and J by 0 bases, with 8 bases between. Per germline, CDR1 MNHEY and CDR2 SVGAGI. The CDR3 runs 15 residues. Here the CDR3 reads CASSYSDSMNTEAFF. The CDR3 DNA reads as TGTGCCAGCAGTTACTCCGACAGTATGAACACTGAAGCTTTCTTT.

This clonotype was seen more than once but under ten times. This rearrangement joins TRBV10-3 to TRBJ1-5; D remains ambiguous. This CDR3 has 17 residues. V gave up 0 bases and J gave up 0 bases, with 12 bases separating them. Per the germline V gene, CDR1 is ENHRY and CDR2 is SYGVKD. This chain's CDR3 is CAISESLGIYSNQPQHF. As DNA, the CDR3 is TGTGCCATCAGTGAGTCGTTGGGGATCTATAGCAATCAGCCCCAGCATTTT.

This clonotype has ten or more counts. CDR3 protein: CASSIQGNTEAFF. The CDR3, as DNA: TGTGCCAGCAGCATACAAGGGAACACTGAAGCTTTCTTT. The chain couples TRBV7-2 to TRBJ1-1; D gene ambiguous. Germline CDR1 is SGHTA and CDR2 is FQGNSA. This CDR3 region has 13 residues. The germline V and J ends were trimmed by 5 bases and 1 base, with 8 bases remaining between them.

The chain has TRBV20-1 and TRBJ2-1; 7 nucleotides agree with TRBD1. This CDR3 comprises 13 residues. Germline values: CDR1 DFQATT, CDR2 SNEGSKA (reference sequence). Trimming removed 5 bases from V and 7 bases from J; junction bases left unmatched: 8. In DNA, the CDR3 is TGCAGTGCTCTTGACAGGGAGAGGAATGAGCAGTTCTTC. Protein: CSALDRERNEQFF.

CDR3 DNA: TGTGCCAGCAGCTTAGTCAGGGACCCCTACGAGCAGTACTTC. Translation gives CASSLVRDPYEQYF. The V call is TRBV7-2, the J call TRBJ2-7; D is possibly TRBD1 or TRBD2 (5 bases each). Germline CDR1 and CDR2: SGHTA and FQGNSA. The V end lost 1 base, the J end lost 2 bases, and 9 bases lay between the germline ends. The length of the CDR3 is 14 residues.

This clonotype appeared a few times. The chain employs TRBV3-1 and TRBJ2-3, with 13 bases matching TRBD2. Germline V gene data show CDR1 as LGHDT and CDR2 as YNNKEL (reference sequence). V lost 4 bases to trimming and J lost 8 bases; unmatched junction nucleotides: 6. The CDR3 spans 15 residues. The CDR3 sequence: CASSLWTSGGGTQYF. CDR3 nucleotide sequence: TGTGCCAGCAGCCTGTGGACTAGCGGGGGTGGTACGCAGTATTTT.

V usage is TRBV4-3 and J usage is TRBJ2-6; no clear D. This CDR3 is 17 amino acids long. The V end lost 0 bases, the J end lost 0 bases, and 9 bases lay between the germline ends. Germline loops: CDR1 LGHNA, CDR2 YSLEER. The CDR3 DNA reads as TGCGCCAGCAGCCAAGAAGGAACTTACTCTGGGGCCAACGTCCTGACTTTC. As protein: CASSQEGTYSGANVLTF.

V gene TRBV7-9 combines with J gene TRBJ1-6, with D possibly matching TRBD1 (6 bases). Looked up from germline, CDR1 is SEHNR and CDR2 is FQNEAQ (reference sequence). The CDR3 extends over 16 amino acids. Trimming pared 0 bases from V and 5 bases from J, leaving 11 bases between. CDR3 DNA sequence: TGTGCCAGCAGCTTAGCGGGGGGCGAAGATAATTCACCCCTCCACTTT. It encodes CASSLAGGEDNSPLHF.

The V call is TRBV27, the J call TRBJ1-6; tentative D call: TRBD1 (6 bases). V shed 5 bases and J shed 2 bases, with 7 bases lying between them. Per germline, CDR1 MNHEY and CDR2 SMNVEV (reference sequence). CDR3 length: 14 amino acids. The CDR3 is CASSQGPYNSPLHF. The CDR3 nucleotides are TGTGCCAGCAGTCAGGGGCCCTATAATTCACCCCTCCACTTT.

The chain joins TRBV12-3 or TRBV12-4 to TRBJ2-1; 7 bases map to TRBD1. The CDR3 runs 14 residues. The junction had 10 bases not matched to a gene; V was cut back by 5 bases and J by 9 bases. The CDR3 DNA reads TGTGCCAGCAGTCCGCGACAGGGTTGGACTGAGCAGTTCTTC. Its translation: CASSPRQGWTEQFF.

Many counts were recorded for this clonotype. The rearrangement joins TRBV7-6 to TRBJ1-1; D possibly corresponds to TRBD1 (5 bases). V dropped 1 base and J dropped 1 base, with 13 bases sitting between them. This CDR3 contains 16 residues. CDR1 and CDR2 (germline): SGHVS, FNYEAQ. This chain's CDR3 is CASSLGRAGRNTEAFF. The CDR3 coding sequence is TGTGCCAGCAGCTTAGGACGAGCAGGGCGGAACACTGAAGCTTTCTTT.

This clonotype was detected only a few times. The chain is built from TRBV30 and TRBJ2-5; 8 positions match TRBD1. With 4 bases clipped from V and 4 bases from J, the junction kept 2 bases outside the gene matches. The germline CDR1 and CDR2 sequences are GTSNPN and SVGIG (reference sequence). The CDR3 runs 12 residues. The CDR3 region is CAWNGQGETQYF. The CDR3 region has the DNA TGTGCCTGGAATGGACAGGGAGAGACCCAGTACTTC.

DNA for the CDR3: TGCGCCAGCAGCCAAGAGGGGGGTACGCAGTATTTT. This codes for CASSQEGGTQYF. This sequence joins TRBV4-3 and TRBJ2-3, with D maybe TRBD2 (6 bases). This CDR3 has 12 residues. Looked up from germline, CDR1 is LGHNA and CDR2 is YSLEER. With 0 bases removed from V and 8 bases from J, the gap between germline ends came to 6 bases.

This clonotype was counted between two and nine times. The CDR3 sequence: CASSLANRVYGYTF. The CDR3 DNA reads as TGTGCCAGCAGTTTAGCAAACAGGGTGTATGGCTACACCTTC. The V call is TRBV12-3 or TRBV12-4, the J call TRBJ1-2; possibly TRBD1 for D (6 bases). The CDR3 runs 14 residues. V lost 0 bases and J lost 5, with 10 bases in between.

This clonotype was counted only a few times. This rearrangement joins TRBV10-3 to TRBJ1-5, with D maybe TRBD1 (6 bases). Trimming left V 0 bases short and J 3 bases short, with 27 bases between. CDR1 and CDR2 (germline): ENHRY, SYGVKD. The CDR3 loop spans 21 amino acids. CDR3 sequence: CAISESWGTKRGPGDNQPQHF. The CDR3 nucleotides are TGTGCCATCAGTGAGTCATGGGGGACAAAACGGGGCCCTGGTGACAATCAGCCCCAGCATTTT.

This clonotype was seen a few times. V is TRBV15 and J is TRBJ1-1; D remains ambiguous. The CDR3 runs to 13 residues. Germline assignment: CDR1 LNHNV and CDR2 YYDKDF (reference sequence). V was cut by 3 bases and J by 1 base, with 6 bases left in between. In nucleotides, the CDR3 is TGTGCCACCAGCAGTTGGGAGAACACTGAAGCTTTCTTT. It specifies CATSSWENTEAFF.

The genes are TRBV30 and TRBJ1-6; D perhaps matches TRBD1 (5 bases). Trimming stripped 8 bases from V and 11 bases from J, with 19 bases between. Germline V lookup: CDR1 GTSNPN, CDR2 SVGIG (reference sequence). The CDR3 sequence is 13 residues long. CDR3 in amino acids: CASSGTPNPPLHF. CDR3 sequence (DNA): TGTGCCAGCTCCGGGACCCCGAACCCACCCCTCCACTTT.

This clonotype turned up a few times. CDR3 residues: CSVRLADGELFF. Written as DNA, the CDR3 is TGCAGCGTCCGACTAGCGGACGGGGAGCTGTTTTTT. This chain joins TRBV29-1 and TRBJ2-2, with 9 bases lining up with TRBD2. This CDR3 contains 12 residues. V trimming: 6 bases; J trimming: 7 bases; junction bases outside the gene matches: 3. Germline loops: CDR1 SQVTM, CDR2 ANQGSEA.

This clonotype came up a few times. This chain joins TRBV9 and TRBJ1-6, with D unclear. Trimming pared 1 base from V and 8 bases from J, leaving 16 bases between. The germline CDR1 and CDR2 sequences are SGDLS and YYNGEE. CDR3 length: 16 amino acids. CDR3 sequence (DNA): TGTGCCAGCAGCGTATCGCATAACCCAATGGATTCACCCCTCCACTTT. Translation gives CASSVSHNPMDSPLHF.

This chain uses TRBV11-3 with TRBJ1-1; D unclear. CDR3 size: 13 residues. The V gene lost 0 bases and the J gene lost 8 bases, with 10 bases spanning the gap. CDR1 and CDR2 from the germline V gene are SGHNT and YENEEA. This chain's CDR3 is CASSLDLGAEAFF. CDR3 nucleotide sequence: TGTGCCAGCAGCTTAGATCTAGGAGCGGAAGCTTTCTTT.

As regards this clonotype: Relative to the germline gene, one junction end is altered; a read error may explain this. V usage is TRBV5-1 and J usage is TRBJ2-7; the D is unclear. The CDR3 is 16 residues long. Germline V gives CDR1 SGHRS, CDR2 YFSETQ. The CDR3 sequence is CASSLVPTVSSNEQYF. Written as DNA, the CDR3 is TGCGCCAGCAGCTTGGTACCGACCGTGTCCTCCAACGAGCAGTACTTC.

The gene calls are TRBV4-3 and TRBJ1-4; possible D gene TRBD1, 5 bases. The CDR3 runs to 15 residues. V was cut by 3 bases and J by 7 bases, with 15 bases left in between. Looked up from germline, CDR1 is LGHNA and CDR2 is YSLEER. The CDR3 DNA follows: TGCGCCAGCAGCCAGGGGACCTACAGTGGTGAAAAACTGTTTTTT. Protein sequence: CASSQGTYSGEKLFF.

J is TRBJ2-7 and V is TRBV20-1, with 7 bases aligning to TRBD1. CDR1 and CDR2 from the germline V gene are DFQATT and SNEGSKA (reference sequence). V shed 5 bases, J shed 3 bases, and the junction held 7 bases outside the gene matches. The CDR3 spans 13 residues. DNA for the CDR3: TGCAGTGCTGCCTGGGACAGAAACTACGAGCAGTACTTC. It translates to CSAAWDRNYEQYF.

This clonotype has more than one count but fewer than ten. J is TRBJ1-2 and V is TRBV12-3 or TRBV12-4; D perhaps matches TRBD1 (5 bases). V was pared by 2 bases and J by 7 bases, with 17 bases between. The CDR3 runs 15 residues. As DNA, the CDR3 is TGTGCCAGCAGTTTATCCCACGGGCAGGGTAGTGGCTACACCTTC. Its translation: CASSLSHGQGSGYTF.

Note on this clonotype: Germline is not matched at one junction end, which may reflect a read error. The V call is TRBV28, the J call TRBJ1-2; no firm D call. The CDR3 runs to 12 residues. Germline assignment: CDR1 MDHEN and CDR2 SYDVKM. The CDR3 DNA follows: TGTGCCAGCGGTTTGGTGGGCGGAGGCTACACCTTC. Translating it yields CASGLVGGGYTF.

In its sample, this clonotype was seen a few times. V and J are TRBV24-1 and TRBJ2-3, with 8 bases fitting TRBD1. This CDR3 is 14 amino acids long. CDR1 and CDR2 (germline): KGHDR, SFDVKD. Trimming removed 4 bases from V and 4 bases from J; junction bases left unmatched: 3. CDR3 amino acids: CATSDPTGADTQYF. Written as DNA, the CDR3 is TGTGCCACCAGTGACCCGACAGGGGCAGATACGCAGTATTTT.